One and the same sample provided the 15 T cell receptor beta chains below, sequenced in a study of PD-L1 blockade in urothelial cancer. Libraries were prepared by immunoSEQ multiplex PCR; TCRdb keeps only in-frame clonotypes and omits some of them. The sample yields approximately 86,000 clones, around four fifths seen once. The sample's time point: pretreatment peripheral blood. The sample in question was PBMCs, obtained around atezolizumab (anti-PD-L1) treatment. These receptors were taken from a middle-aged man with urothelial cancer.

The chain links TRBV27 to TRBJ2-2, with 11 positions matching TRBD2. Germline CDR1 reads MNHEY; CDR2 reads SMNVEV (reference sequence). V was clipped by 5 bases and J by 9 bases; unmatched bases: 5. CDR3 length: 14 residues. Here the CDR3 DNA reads TGTGCCAGCAGTACTAGCGGGAGTACGTGGGAGCTGTTTTTT. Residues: CASSTSGSTWELFF.

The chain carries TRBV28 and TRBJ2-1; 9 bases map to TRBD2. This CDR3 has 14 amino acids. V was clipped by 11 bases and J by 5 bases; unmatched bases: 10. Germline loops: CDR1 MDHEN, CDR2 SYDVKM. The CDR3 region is CAAALAGANNEQFF. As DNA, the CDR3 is TGTGCCGCGGCATTAGCGGGAGCTAACAATGAGCAGTTCTTC.

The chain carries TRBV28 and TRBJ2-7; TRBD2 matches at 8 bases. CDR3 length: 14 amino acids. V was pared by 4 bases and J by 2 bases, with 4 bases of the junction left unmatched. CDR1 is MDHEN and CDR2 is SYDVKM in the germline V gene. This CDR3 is CASSSTSATYEQYF. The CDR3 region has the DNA TGTGCCAGCAGTTCGACTAGCGCCACCTACGAGCAGTACTTC.

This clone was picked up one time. The CDR3 DNA is TGTGCCAGTAGTATAGATCTATCACAAACAGGGATATATGAGCAGTTCTTC. Protein sequence: CASSIDLSQTGIYEQFF. This chain joins TRBV19 and TRBJ2-1; perhaps TRBD1 as D (6 bases). The CDR3 has 17 residues. Per the germline V gene, CDR1 is LNHDA and CDR2 is SQIVND (reference sequence). With 0 bases removed from V and 8 bases from J, the gap between germline ends came to 20 bases.

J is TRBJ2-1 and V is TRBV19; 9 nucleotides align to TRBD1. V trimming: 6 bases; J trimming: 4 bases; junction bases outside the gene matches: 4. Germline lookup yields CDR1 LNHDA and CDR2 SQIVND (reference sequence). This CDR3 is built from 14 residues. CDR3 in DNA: TGTGCCAGTAGACGGACAGGGGTTTACAATGAGCAGTTCTTC. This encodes CASRRTGVYNEQFF.

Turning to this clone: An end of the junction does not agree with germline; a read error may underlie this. CDR3 sequence (DNA): TGTGCTAGCAGCTTAATGGGGGGAGCTGTAGAGCAGTTCTTC. This translates into CASSLMGGAVEQFF. The V gene is TRBV7-7, the J gene TRBJ2-1, with D tentatively TRBD2 (6 bases). The CDR3 contains 14 residues. Per the germline V gene, CDR1 is SSHAT and CDR2 is FNYEAQ (reference sequence). The whole variable domain, remainder taken from reference TRBV7-7 and TRBJ2-1, is GAGVSQSPRYKVTKRGQDVTLRCDPISSHATLYWYQQALGQGPEFLTYFNYEAQPDKSGLPSDRFSAERPEGSISTLTIQRTEQRDSAMYRCASSLMGGAVEQFFGPGTRLTVL.

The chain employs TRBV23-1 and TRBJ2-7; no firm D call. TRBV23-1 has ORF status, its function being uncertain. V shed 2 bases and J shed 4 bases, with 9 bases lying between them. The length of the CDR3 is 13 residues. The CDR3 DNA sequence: TGCGCCAGCAGTCAAATTGAAACTTACGAGCAGTACTTC. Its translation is CASSQIETYEQYF.

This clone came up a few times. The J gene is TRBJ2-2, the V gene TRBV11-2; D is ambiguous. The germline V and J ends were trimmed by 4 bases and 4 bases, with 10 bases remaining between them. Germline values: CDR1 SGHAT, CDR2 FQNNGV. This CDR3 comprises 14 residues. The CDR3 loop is CASSSLRFTGELFF. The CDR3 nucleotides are TGTGCCAGCAGCTCCCTCAGATTCACCGGGGAGCTGTTTTTT.

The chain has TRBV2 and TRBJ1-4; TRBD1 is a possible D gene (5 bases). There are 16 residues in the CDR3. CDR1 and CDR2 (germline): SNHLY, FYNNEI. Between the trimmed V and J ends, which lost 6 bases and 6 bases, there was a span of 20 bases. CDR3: CASRLTVAFLDEKLFF. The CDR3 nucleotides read TGTGCCAGCAGATTGACAGTAGCCTTTTTGGATGAAAAACTGTTTTTT.

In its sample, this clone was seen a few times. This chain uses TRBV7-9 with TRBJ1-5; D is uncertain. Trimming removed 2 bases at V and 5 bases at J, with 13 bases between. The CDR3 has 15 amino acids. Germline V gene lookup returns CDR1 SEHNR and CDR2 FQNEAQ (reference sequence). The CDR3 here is CASSLTEEADQPQHF. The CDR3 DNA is TGTGCCAGCAGCTTAACGGAGGAAGCAGATCAGCCCCAGCATTTT.

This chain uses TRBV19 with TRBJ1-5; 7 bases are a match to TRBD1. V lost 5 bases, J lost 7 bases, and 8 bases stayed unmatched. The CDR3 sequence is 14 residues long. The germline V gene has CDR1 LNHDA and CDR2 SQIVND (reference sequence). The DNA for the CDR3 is TGTGCCAGTAGTCTACAGGGGCCCCGGCAGCCCCAGCATTTT. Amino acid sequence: CASSLQGPRQPQHF. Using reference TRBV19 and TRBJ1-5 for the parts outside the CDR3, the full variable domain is DGGITQSPKYLFRKEGQNVTLSCEQNLNHDAMYWYRQDPGQGLRLIYYSQIVNDFQKGDIAEGYSVSREKKESFPLTVTSAQKNPTAFYLCASSLQGPRQPQHFGDGTRLSIL.

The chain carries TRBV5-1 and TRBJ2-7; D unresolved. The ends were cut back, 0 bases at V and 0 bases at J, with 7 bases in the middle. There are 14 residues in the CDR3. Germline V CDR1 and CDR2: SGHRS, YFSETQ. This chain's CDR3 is CASSLELSSYEQYF. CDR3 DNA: TGCGCCAGCAGCTTGGAGCTAAGCTCCTACGAGCAGTACTTC. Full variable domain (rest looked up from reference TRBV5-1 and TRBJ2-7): KAGVTQTPRYLIKTRGQQVTLSCSPISGHRSVSWYQQTPGQGLQFLFEYFSETQRNKGNFPGRFSGRQFSNSRSEMNVSTLELGDSALYLCASSLELSSYEQYFGPGTRLTVT.

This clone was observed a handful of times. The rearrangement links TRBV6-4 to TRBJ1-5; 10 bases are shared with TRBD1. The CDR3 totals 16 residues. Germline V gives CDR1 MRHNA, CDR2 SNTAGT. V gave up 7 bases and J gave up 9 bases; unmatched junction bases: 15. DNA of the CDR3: TGTGCCAGCAATTTGAGTAGGACAGGGGGATTGGGGCCCCAGCATTTT. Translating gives CASNLSRTGGLGPQHF.

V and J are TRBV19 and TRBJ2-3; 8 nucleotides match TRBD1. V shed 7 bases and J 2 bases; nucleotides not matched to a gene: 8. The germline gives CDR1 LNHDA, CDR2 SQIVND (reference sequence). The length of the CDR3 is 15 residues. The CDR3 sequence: CASTRGTGPTDTQYF. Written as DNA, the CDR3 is TGTGCCAGTACAAGAGGGACAGGACCCACAGATACGCAGTATTTT.

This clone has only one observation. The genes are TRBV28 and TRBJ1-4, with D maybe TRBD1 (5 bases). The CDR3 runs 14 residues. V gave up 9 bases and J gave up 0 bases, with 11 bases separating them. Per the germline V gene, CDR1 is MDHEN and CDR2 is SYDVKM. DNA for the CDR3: TGTGCCAGTAGGGGCGGCTCAACTAATGAAAAACTGTTTTTT. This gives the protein CASRGGSTNEKLFF.